This T cell receptor beta chain originates from a study of blood T cell repertoires in COVID-19. Generated by immunoSEQ multiplex PCR, the TCRdb table keeps only in-frame clones and is missing some. The sample lists around 310,000 clones; about 91% were seen once. The origin of this receptor is a woman aged 60-75 years with acute or convalescent COVID-19. Sequenced sample: peripheral blood.

The DNA of the CDR3 is TGTGCCAGCAGCCCGACAGGGGACAATCAGCCCCAGCATTTT. Translation: CASSPTGDNQPQHF. The V call is TRBV28, the J call TRBJ1-5, with 8 positions matching TRBD1. CDR3 length: 14 amino acids. Germline CDR1 is MDHEN and CDR2 is SYDVKM. V lost 6 bases, J lost 3 bases, and 4 bases stayed unmatched.